This T cell receptor (beta chain) comes out of a study of cytomegalovirus exposure and HLA in healthy donors. CDR3 length: 13 residues. 60 Vbeta and 13 Jbeta primers were used in PCR. The table came from immunoSEQ multiplex PCR; TCRdb's copy has only in-frame clones and leaves some out. The sample holds about 160,000 clones, around 84% seen once. The sequencing sample was made of PBMCs. This chain uses TRBV21-1 with TRBJ2-2; the table names TRBD1, a call not compared with the DNA. TRBV21-1 is a documented pseudogene. This receptor was taken from a woman aged 40 to 50 in good health and CMV-seronegative. CDR3 in amino acids: CASSPPQFGELFF. CDR3 coding DNA: TGTGCCAGCAGCCCCCCCCAGTTCGGGGAGCTGTTTTTT.